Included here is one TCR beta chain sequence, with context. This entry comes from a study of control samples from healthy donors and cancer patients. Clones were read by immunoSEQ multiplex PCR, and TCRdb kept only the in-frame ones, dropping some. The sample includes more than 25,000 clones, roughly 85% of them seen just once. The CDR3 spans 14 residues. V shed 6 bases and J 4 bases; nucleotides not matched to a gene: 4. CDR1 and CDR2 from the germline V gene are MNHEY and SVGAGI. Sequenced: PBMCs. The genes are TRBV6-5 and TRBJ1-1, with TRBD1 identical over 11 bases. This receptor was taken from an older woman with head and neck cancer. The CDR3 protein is CASSPDRGRTEAFF. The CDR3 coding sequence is TGTGCCAGCAGCCCGGACAGGGGGCGCACTGAAGCTTTCTTT.